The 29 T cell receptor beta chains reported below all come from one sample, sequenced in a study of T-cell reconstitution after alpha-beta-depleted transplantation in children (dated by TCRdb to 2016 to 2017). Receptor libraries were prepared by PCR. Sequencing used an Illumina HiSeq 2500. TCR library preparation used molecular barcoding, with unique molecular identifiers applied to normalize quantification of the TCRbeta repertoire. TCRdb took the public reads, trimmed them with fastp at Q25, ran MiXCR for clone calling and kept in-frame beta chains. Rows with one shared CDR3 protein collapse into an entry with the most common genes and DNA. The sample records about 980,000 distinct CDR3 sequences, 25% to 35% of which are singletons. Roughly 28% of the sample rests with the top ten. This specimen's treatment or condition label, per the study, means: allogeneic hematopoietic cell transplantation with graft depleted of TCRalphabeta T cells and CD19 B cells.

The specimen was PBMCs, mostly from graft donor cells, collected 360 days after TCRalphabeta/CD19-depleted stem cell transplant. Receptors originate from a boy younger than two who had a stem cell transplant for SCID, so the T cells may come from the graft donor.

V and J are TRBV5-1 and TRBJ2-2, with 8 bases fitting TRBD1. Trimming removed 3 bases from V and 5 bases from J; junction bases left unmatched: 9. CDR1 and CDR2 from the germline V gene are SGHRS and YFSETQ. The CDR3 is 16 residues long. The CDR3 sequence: CASSSRGRPETGELFF. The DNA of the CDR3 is TGCGCCAGCAGCTCCAGGGGGCGTCCTGAGACCGGGGAGCTGTTTTTT.

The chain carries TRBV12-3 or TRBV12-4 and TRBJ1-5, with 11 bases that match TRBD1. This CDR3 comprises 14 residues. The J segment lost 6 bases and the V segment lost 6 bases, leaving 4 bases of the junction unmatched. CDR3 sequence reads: CASRGTGGRQPQHF. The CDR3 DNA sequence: TGTGCCAGCAGGGGGACAGGGGGTCGTCAGCCCCAGCATTTT.

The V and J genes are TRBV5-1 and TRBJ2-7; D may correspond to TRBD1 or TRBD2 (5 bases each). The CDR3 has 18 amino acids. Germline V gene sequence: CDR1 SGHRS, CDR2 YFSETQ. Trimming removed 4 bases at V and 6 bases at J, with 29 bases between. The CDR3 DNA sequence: TGCGCCAGCAGCCCCTCGCCCCTTGCCGGGACGGCAGTCAGCGAGCAGTACTTC. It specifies CASSPSPLAGTAVSEQYF.

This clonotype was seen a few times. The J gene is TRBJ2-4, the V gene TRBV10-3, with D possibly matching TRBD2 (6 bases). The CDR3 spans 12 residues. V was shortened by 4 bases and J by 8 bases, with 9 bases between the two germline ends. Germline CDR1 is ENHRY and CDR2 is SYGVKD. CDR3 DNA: TGTGCCATCAGTGGGGGCGGGGACATTCAGTACTTC. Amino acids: CAISGGGDIQYF.

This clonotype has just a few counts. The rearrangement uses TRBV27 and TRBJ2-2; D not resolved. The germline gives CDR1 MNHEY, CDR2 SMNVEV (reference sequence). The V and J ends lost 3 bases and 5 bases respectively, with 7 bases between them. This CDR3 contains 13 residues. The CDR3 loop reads CASSFVETGELFF. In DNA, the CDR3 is TGTGCCAGCAGTTTTGTCGAAACCGGGGAGCTGTTTTTT.

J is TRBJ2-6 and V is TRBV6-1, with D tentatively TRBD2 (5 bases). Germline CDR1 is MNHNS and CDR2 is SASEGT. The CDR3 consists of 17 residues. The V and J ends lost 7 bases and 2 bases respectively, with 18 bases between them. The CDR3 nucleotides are TGTGCCAGCACCCTCTGGAGGAAAGGCGCTGGGGCCAACGTCCTGACTTTC. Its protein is CASTLWRKGAGANVLTF.

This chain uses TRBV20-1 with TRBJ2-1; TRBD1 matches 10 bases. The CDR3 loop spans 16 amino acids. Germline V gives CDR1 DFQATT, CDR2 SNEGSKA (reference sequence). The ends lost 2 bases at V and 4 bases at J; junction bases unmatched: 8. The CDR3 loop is CSARSRQGAVYNEQFF. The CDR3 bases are TGCAGTGCTAGATCCCGACAGGGGGCGGTGTACAATGAGCAGTTCTTC.

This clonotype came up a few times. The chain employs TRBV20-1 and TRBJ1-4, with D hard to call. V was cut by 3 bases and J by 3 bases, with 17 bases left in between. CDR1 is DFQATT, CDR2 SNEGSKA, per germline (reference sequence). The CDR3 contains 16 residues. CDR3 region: CSASFPNGGPNEKLFF. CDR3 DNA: TGCAGTGCTAGTTTCCCTAATGGCGGACCTAATGAAAAACTGTTTTTT.

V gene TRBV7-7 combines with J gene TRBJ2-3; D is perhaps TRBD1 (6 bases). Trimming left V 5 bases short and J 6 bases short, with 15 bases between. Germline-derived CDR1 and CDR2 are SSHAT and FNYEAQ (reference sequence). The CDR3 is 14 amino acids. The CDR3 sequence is CASSPLTGVDTQYF. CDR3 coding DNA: TGTGCCAGCAGCCCCCTGACAGGAGTCGATACGCAGTATTTT.

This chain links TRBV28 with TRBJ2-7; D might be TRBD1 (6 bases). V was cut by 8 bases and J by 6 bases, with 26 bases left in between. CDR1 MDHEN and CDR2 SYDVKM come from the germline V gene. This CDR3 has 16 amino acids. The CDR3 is CASGSTGETLLGEQYF. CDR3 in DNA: TGTGCCAGCGGATCGACAGGAGAGACTTTGTTGGGCGAGCAGTACTTC.

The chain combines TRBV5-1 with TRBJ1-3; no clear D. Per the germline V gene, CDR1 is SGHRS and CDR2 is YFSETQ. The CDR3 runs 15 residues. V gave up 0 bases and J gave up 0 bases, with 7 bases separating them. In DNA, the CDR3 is TGCGCCAGCAGCTTGGCAACAGTCTCTGGAAACACCATATATTTT. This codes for CASSLATVSGNTIYF. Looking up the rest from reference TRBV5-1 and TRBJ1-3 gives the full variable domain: KAGVTQTPRYLIKTRGQQVTLSCSPISGHRSVSWYQQTPGQGLQFLFEYFSETQRNKGNFPGRFSGRQFSNSRSEMNVSTLELGDSALYLCASSLATVSGNTIYFGEGSWLTVV.

The CDR3 nucleotides read TGTGCCAGCAGCCAACTACACGGCCTGAACACTGAAGCTTTCTTT. Translating gives CASSQLHGLNTEAFF. The J gene is TRBJ1-1, the V gene TRBV12-3 or TRBV12-4; D unresolved. V was trimmed by 6 bases and J by 0 bases, leaving 14 bases between them. There are 15 residues in the CDR3.

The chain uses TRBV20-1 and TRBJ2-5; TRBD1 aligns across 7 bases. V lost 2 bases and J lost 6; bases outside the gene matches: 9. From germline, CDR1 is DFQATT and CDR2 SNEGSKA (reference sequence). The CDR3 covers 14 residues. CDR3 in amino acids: CSARQTQGVKTQYF. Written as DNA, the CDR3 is TGCAGTGCTAGACAAACCCAGGGGGTCAAGACCCAGTACTTC.

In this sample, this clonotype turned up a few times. The CDR3 reads CASSQRGQGYDEQYF. CDR3 nucleotide sequence: TGTGCCAGCAGCCAGAGGGGACAGGGATATGACGAGCAGTACTTC. This chain uses TRBV3-1 with TRBJ2-7, with TRBD1 matching over 9 bases. V dropped 3 bases and J dropped 5; count of bases not matched to a gene: 8. The CDR3 has 15 residues. Germline V gene data show CDR1 as LGHDT and CDR2 as YNNKEL (reference sequence).

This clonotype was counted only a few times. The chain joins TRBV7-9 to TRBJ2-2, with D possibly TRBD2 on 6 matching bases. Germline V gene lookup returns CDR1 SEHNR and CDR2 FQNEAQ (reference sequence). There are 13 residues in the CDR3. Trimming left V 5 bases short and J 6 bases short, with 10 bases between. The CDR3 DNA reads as TGTGCCAGCAGCCGGACTACGCCCGGGGAGCTGTTTTTT. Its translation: CASSRTTPGELFF.

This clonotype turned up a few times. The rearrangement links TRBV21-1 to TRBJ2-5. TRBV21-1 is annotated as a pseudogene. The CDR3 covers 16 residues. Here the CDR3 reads CASSKRSRPCQETQYF. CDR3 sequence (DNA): TGTGCCAGCAGCAAACGGTCGCGACCGTGCCAAGAGACCCAGTACTTC.

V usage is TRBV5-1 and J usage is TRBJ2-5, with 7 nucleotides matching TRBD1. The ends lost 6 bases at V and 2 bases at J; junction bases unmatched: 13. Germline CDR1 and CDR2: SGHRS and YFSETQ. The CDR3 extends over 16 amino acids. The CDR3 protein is CASTLTGARNQETQYF. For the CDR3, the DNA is TGCGCCAGCACTCTAACAGGGGCGCGGAATCAAGAGACCCAGTACTTC. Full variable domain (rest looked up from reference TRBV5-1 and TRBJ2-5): KAGVTQTPRYLIKTRGQQVTLSCSPISGHRSVSWYQQTPGQGLQFLFEYFSETQRNKGNFPGRFSGRQFSNSRSEMNVSTLELGDSALYLCASTLTGARNQETQYFGPGTRLLVL.

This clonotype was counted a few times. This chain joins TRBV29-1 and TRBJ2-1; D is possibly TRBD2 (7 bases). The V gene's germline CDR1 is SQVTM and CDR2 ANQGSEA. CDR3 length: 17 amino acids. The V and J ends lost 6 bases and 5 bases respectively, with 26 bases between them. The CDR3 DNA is TGCAGCGTGGCGCTCCGCGCCTGGCAAGGGGGGGACAATGAGCAGTTCTTC. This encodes CSVALRAWQGGDNEQFF.

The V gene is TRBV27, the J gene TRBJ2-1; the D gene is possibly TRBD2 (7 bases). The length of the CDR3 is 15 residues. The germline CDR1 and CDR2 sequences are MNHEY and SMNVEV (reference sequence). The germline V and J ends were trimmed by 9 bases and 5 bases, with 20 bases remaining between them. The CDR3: CASRPRRGTNNEQFF. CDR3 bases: TGTGCCAGTCGCCCTAGGCGGGGGACAAACAATGAGCAGTTCTTC.

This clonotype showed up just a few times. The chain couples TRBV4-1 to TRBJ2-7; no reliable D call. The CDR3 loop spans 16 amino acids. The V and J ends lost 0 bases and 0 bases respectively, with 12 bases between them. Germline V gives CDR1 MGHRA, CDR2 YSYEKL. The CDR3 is CASSQEWTTSSYEQYF. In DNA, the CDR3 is TGCGCCAGCAGCCAAGAATGGACGACGAGCTCCTACGAGCAGTACTTC.

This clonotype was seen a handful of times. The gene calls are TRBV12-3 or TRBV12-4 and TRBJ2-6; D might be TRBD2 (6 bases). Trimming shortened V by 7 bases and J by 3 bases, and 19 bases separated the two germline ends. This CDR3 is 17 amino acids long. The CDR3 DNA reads TGTGCCAGCATCTTATCGGTGGGGGGAGATGGGGCCAACGTCCTGACTTTC. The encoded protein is CASILSVGGDGANVLTF.

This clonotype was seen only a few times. CDR3 amino acids: CASSGGAGGPDEQFF. The CDR3 DNA is TGTGCCAGCAGCGGAGGAGCGGGGGGGCCCGATGAGCAGTTCTTC. The J gene is TRBJ2-1, the V gene TRBV7-8; 10 bases agree with TRBD2. V gave up 5 bases and J gave up 8 bases; unmatched junction bases: 9. The CDR3 has 15 amino acids. Germline CDR1 SGHVS, CDR2 FQNEAQ.

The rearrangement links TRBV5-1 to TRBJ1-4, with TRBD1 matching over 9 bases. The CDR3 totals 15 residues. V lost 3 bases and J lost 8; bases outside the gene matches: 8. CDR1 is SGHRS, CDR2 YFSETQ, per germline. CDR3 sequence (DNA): TGCGCCAGCAGCTCGGGGGACAGGGTGTCGGAAAAACTGTTTTTT. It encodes CASSSGDRVSEKLFF.

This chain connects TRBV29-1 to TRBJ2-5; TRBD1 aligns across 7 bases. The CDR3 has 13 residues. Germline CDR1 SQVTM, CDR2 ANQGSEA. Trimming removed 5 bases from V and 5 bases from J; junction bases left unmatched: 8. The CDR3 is CSVRTGGVETQYF. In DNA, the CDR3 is TGCAGCGTTCGGACAGGCGGTGTGGAGACCCAGTACTTC.

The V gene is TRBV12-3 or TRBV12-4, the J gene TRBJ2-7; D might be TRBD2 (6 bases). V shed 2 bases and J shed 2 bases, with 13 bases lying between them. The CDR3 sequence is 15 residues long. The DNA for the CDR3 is TGTGCCAGCAGTTTATTCCGGGGGACGGCCTACGAGCAGTACTTC. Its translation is CASSLFRGTAYEQYF.

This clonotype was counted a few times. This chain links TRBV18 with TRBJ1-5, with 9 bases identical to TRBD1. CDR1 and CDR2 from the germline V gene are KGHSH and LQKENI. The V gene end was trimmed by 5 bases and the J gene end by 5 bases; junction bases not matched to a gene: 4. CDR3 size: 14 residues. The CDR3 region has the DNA TGTGCCAGCTCATCCCGGGACAGGGATCAGCCCCAGCATTTT. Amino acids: CASSSRDRDQPQHF.

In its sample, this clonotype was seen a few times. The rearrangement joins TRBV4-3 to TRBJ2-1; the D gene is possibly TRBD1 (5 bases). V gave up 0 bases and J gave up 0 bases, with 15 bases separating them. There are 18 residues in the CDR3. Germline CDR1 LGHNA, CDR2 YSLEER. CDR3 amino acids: CASSQDDRDSSSYNEQFF. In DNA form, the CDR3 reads TGCGCCAGCAGCCAAGATGATCGAGACAGTAGCTCCTACAATGAGCAGTTCTTC.

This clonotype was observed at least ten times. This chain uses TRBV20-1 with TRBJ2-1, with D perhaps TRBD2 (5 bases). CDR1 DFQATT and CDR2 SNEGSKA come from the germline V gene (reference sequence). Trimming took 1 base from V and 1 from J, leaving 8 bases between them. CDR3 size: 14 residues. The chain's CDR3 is CSARVTGSYNEQFF. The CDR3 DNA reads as TGCAGTGCTAGAGTTACGGGGTCCTACAATGAGCAGTTCTTC.

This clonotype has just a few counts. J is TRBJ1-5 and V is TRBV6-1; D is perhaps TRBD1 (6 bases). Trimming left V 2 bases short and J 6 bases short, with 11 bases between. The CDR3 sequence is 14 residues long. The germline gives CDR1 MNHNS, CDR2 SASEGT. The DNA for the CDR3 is TGTGCCAGCAGTGAAAGGGCAGGGGTTCAGCCCCAGCATTTT. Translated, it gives CASSERAGVQPQHF.